This TCR beta chain was obtained from a study of cytomegalovirus exposure and HLA in healthy donors. The V end was cut by 3 bases, the J end by 6 bases, with 11 bases between. The length of the CDR3 is 13 residues. Germline V lookup: CDR1 LNHDA, CDR2 SQIVND (reference sequence). Assay used: immunoSEQ multiplex PCR; TCRdb lists only in-frame clones, some missing. The sample includes roughly 300,000 clones, 87% of them seen just once. The V call is TRBV19, the J call TRBJ1-2; D is unresolved. The receptor's source is a woman aged 25 to 45 in good health and CMV-seropositive. The sample consisted of PBMCs. Written as DNA, the CDR3 is TGTGCCAGTAGTATGGTCAGGACTAATGGCTACACCTTC. Its translation is CASSMVRTNGYTF.